One T cell receptor beta chain is described in this entry. This record comes from a study of T-cell reconstitution after alpha-beta-depleted transplantation in children. CDR3 length: 13 amino acids. Germline-derived CDR1 and CDR2 are SGHTA and FQGNSA. V was shortened by 1 base and J by 8 bases, with 11 bases between the two germline ends. A TCRbeta library incorporating unique molecular identifiers was prepared. TCRdb reprocessed the PCR reads with MiXCR, giving one entry per CDR3 protein. The sample shows hundreds of thousands of distinct CDR3 sequences, 10% to 15% of them seen only once. This chain uses TRBV7-2 with TRBJ1-2, with D possibly being TRBD1 (6 bases). Here the sequenced sample was PBMCs, mostly from graft donor cells, taken 360 days after TCRalphabeta/CD19-depleted stem cell transplant. The receptor was isolated from a male patient aged 5 to 17 who had a stem cell transplant for acute myeloid leukemia, so the T cells may come from the graft donor. The CDR3 region is CASSLDGGGGYTF. As DNA, the CDR3 is TGTGCCAGCAGCTTAGATGGGGGCGGAGGCTACACCTTC.